What follows describes a single T cell receptor (beta chain). What it binds is unknown. The source of the sample is a study of cytomegalovirus exposure and HLA in healthy donors. General study findings and limits: Most likely, a cluster of highly shared sequence variants arose as a sequencing artifact. Presence/absence analyses assumed roughly uniform sequencing depth across donors.

Trimming took off 0 bases at V and 1 base at J, with 4 bases between the two ends. Germline V gives CDR1 LNHDA, CDR2 SQIVND (reference sequence). This CDR3 has 13 residues. Primers included in the PCR were 60 Vbeta and 13 Jbeta primers. TCRdb's table, derived via immunoSEQ multiplex PCR, lists solely in-frame clones and lacks some. The sample records 150,000 to 200,000 clones, around 85% being singletons. This TCR derives from a young man in good health and CMV-seropositive. Material for sequencing was PBMCs. The J gene is TRBJ2-7, the V gene TRBV19; unclear D gene. CDR3 in DNA: TGTGCCAGTAGTATAGACAGGTCCTACGAGCAGTACTTC. It yields the protein CASSIDRSYEQYF.